This TCR beta chain was observed in a study of regulatory T cells in long-lasting Graves disease. This clonotype occurred many times. Researchers made TCR beta libraries by using iRepertoire HTBI primers and running Arm-PCR on CDR3 regions. TCRdb reprocessed the multiplex PCR reads with MiXCR, giving one entry per CDR3 protein. The sample lists some 400,000 distinct CDR3 sequences, around 14% occurring once. The CDR3 loop spans 15 amino acids. J lost 2 bases, V lost 4 bases, and 6 bases had no gene match. Germline lookup yields CDR1 MNHEY and CDR2 SMNVEV (reference sequence). Stated time point: newly diagnosed GD, antithyroid drugs for less than 3 months. From RNA extracted from PBMCs, the TCR library was made. These data also formed part of another study, on T cells in Graves' hyperthyroidism and ophthalmopathy.

The receptor was isolated from a young woman with Graves disease. The sample in question was peripheral blood mononuclear cells (PBMCs), obtained at new diagnosis, from a patient treated with antithyroid drugs. The chain has TRBV27 and TRBJ2-7, with 9 positions matching TRBD1. The CDR3 nucleotides are TGTGCCAGCAGTTGGGGGACAGGGAAGGCCTACGAGCAGTACTTC. This codes for CASSWGTGKAYEQYF.